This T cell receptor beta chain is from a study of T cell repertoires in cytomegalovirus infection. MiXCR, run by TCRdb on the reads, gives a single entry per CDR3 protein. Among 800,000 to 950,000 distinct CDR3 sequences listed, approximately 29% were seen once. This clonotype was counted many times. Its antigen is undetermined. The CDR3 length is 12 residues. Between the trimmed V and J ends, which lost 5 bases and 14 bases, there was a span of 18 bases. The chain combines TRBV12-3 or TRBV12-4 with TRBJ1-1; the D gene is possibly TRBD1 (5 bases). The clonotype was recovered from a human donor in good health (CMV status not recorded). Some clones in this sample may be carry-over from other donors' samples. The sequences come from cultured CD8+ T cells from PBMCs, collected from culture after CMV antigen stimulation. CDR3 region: CASSPGTVYVFF. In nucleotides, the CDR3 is TGTGCCAGCAGTCCCGGGACCGTGTATGTGTTCTTT.